This T cell receptor (beta chain) was profiled in a study of identical twins. Study-wide points: Out-of-frame alpha sequences common to twins were enriched for low generation probability.

This clonotype was detected a few times. The antigen is undetermined. Germline loops: CDR1 SGHRS, CDR2 YFSETQ. The V segment lost 7 bases and the J segment 4 bases; nucleotides outside the gene matches: 9. CDR3 length: 14 residues. TCRdb reprocessed the 5' RACE reads via MiXCR and lists one record per CDR3 protein. The data contain roughly 540,000 distinct CDR3 sequences, less than 25% of them singletons. The same data also went into a second study, on T cells expressing NK-cell markers.

This clonotype was obtained from a woman in her late teens or twenties in good health. Sequenced input: CD4+ T cells sorted from blood. V is TRBV5-1 and J is TRBJ1-1, with 8 nucleotides matching TRBD1. CDR3 sequence reads: CASYAEQGGTEAFF. For the CDR3, the DNA is TGCGCCAGCTACGCTGAACAGGGGGGCACTGAAGCTTTCTTT.